Detailed here is one T cell receptor beta chain. Generated by immunoSEQ multiplex PCR, the TCRdb table keeps only in-frame clones and is missing some. The sample yields over 80,000 clones, over 75% seen once. This CDR3 spans 14 amino acids. V shed 5 bases and J shed 1 base, with 11 bases lying between them. Germline CDR1 SGHTA, CDR2 FQGNSA. This sample was taken from a study of blood T cell repertoires in COVID-19. Turning to the study itself: Samples of COVID-19 (acute and convalescent) were obtained from the United States, Italy and Spain. From T cells, B-cell-depleted T cells, or PBMCs came the material, which was cDNA or gDNA.

V usage is TRBV7-2 and J usage is TRBJ1-1; D perhaps matches TRBD1 (6 bases). The source of this sequence is a woman older than 75 with acute or convalescent COVID-19. The sequenced sample was peripheral blood. CDR3 amino acids: CASSADRGNTEAFF. The CDR3 DNA follows: TGTGCCAGCAGCGCGGACAGAGGGAACACTGAAGCTTTCTTT.